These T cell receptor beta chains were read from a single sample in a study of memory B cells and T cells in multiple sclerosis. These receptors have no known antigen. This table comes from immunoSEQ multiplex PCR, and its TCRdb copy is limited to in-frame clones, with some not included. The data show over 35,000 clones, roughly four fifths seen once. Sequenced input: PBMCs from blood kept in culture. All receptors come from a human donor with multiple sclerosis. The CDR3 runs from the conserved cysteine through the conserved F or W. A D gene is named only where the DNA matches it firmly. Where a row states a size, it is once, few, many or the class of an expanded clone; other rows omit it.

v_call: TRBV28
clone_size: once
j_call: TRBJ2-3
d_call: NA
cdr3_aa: CASKPSPAADTQYF
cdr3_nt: TGTGCCAGCAAACCATCCCCGGCTGCAGATACGCAGTATTTT

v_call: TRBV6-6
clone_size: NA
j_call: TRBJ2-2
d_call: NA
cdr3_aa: CASSYSTSRSGELFF
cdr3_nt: TGTGCCAGCAGTTACTCGACCTCGAGGTCCGGGGAGCTGTTTTTT

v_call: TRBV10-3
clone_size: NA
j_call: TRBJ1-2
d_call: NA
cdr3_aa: CAIGKEGYGYTF
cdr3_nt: TGTGCCATCGGGAAGGAAGGCTATGGCTACACCTTC

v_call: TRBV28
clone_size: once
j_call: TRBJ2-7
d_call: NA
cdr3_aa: CASSPRGDHEQYF
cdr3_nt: TGTGCCAGCAGTCCCAGGGGGGACCACGAGCAGTACTTC

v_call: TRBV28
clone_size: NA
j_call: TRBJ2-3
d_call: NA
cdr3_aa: CASTTSSTDTQYF
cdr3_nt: TGTGCCAGCACAACCTCTAGCACAGATACGCAGTATTTT

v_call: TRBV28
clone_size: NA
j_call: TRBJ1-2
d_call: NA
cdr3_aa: CASRPFPGASNYGYTF
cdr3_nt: TGTGCCAGCAGGCCATTCCCAGGGGCCTCTAACTATGGCTACACCTTC

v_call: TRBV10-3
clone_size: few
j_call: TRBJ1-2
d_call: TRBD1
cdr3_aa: CAISVTGDGYTF
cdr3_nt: TGTGCCATCAGTGTGACAGGGGATGGCTACACCTTC

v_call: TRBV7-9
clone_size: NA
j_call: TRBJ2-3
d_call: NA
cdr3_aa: CASSLAGADTQYF
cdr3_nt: TGTGCCAGCAGCTTAGCAGGGGCAGATACGCAGTATTTT

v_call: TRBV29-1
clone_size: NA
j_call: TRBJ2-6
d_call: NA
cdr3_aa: CSVTRTGANVLTF
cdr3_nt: TGCAGCGTTACGCGGACTGGGGCCAACGTCCTGACTTTC

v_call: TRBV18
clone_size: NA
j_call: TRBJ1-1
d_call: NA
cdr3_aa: CASSPLAGDSGTEAFF
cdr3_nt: TGTGCCAGCTCACCCCTAGCAGGGGATAGTGGCACTGAAGCTTTCTTT

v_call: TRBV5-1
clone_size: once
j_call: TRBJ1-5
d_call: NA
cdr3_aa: CASSLEGSQPQHF
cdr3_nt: TGCGCCAGCAGCTTGGAGGGGAGTCAGCCCCAGCATTTT

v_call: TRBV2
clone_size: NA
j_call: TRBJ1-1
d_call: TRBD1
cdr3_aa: CASSSQTGVTEAFF
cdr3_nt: TGTGCCAGCAGTTCGCAGACAGGGGTTACTGAAGCTTTCTTT

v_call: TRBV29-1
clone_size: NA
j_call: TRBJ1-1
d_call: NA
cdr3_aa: CSVAQGGVGTEAFF
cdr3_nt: TGCAGCGTTGCACAGGGAGGAGTAGGCACTGAAGCTTTCTTT

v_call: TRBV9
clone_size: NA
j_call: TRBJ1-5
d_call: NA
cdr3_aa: CASSVGGGSQPQHF
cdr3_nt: TGTGCCAGCAGCGTAGGAGGGGGGTCTCAGCCCCAGCATTTT